Listed here are 10 T cell receptor beta chains from one sample, sequenced in a study of a mutant IDH1 vaccine in newly diagnosed glioma. Sequenced by immunoSEQ multiplex PCR; TCRdb stores in-frame clones only, minus some. The table has approximately 52,000 clones, 60% to 85% seen once; the top ten hold about 4.9%. For these receptors, no antigen is known. Time point defined: week 47, end of study. Vaccination used 300 ug of mutant IDH1 20-mer peptide per dose, with topical imiquimod. The specimen comprised PBMCs, sampled from a glioma patient whose treatment included an IDH1 peptide vaccine. All receptors derive from a woman between 40 and 50 years old with glioma. Some clones in this sample may be carry-over from other donors' samples.

The V gene is TRBV23-1, the J gene TRBJ1-5, with TRBD1 as a possible D gene (5 bases). TRBV23-1 belongs to the ORF category, with a function that is uncertain. The length of the CDR3 is 17 residues. Trimming shortened V by 2 bases and J by 0 bases, and 14 bases separated the two germline ends. Here the CDR3 reads CASSQQGREYSNQPQHF. The CDR3 DNA follows: TGCGCCAGCAGTCAACAGGGAAGGGAATATAGCAATCAGCCCCAGCATTTT.

On this clone: The sample holds other DNA sequences that translate to the same CDR3. V usage is TRBV6-1 and J usage is TRBJ2-7; D may match TRBD1 or TRBD2 (6 bases each). This CDR3 comprises 15 residues. The V and J ends lost 3 bases and 3 bases respectively, with 15 bases between them. Germline CDR1 reads MNHNS; CDR2 reads SASEGT. Written as DNA, the CDR3 is TGTGCCAGCAGTGAGGCGGGACACATCAACTACGAGCAGTACTTC. Encoded protein: CASSEAGHINYEQYF.

The chain joins TRBV21-1 to TRBJ2-7; the D call of TRBD1 is as the table states it, not checked on the DNA. TRBV21-1 is a known pseudogene. The CDR3 runs 17 residues. The CDR3 region has the DNA TGTGCCAGCAGCAAAGAACAGGGGGCGGGAACCTCCTACGAGCAGTACTTC. This sequence encodes CASSKEQGAGTSYEQYF.

The chain has TRBV6-1 and TRBJ1-5; no clear D gene. V shed 8 bases and J shed 1 base, with 12 bases lying between them. Germline V gene lookup returns CDR1 MNHNS and CDR2 SASEGT. This CDR3 has 14 residues. The CDR3 reads CASLEAVSNQPQHF. The CDR3 DNA is TGTGCCAGCCTTGAAGCGGTGAGCAATCAGCCCCAGCATTTT.

V and J are TRBV14 and TRBJ2-2, with D possibly being TRBD1 (5 bases). This CDR3 has 14 amino acids. V was clipped by 4 bases and J by 6 bases, with 12 bases between them. Looked up from germline, CDR1 is SGHDN and CDR2 is FVKESK. The CDR3 is CASSPGHVAGELFF. The CDR3 nucleotides read TGTGCCAGCAGCCCAGGACACGTTGCCGGGGAGCTGTTTTTT.

The chain has TRBV10-1 and TRBJ1-1; weak D call: TRBD1 (5 bases). The CDR3 length is 14 residues. The germline CDR1 and CDR2 sequences are WNHNN and SYGVQD (reference sequence). With 5 bases removed from V and 3 bases from J, the gap between germline ends came to 13 bases. CDR3: CASSPPGRDTEAFF. The CDR3 DNA is TGCGCCAGCAGTCCCCCGGGCAGGGACACTGAAGCTTTCTTT.

The genes are TRBV5-1 and TRBJ2-1, with TRBD2 matching over 8 bases. Germline values: CDR1 SGHRS, CDR2 YFSETQ. The CDR3 loop spans 15 amino acids. The ends lost 6 bases at V and 8 bases at J; junction bases unmatched: 13. The CDR3 bases are TGCGCCAGCACCTTCGAGTCAGCGGGGGAGGATGAGCAGTTCTTC. Encoded protein: CASTFESAGEDEQFF.

CDR3 bases: TGTGCCAGCAGCTTGGGACTAGCGAGGAATACGCAGTATTTT. Its protein is CASSLGLARNTQYF. The chain recombines TRBV7-9 with TRBJ2-3; 10 bases match TRBD2. Germline CDR1 is SEHNR and CDR2 is FQNEAQ (reference sequence). The CDR3 has 14 amino acids. J was trimmed by 7 bases and V by 3 bases; bases with no gene match: 4.

This chain joins TRBV7-9 and TRBJ2-2; tentative D call: TRBD2 (5 bases). This CDR3 has 16 amino acids. Trimming took off 7 bases at V and 3 bases at J, with 18 bases between the two ends. CDR1 is SEHNR, CDR2 FQNEAQ, per germline (reference sequence). CDR3 bases: TGTGCCAGCATCCTGGGTACCGGGGTGTACACCGGGGAGCTGTTTTTT. Its translation is CASILGTGVYTGELFF.

The V and J genes are TRBV19 and TRBJ1-2; 8 bases fit TRBD1. J gave up 6 bases and V 7 bases, and 19 bases lay outside the gene matches. The CDR3 totals 17 residues. Germline V gene lookup returns CDR1 LNHDA and CDR2 SQIVND (reference sequence). This CDR3 is CASKILDRALHTDGYTF. In nucleotides, the CDR3 is TGTGCCAGTAAAATCTTGGACAGGGCACTTCACACCGATGGCTACACCTTC.